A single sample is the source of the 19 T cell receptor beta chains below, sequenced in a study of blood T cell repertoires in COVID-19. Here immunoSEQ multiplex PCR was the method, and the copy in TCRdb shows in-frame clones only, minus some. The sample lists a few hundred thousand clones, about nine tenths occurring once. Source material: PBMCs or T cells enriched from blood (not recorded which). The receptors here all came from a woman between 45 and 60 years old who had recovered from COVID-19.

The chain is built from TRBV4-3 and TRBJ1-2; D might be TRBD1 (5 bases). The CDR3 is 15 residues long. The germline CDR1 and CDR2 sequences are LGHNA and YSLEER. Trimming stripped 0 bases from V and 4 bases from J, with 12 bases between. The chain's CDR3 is CASSQDRGSGYGYTF. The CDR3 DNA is TGCGCCAGCAGCCAAGATCGGGGGTCAGGCTATGGCTACACCTTC.

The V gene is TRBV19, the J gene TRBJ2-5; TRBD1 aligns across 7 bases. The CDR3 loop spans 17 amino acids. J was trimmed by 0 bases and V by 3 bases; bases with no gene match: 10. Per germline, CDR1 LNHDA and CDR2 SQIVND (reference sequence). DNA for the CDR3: TGTGCCAGTAGTATCTCGAGGGGGACAGCCTACCAAGAGACCCAGTACTTC. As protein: CASSISRGTAYQETQYF.

The CDR3 region is CASSEAVSAVGSPLHF. The CDR3 nucleotides read TGTGCCAGCAGTGAAGCTGTTTCCGCCGTCGGTTCACCCCTCCACTTT. The rearrangement uses TRBV6-1 and TRBJ1-6; D uncertain. Germline CDR1 MNHNS, CDR2 SASEGT. The CDR3 length is 16 residues. V dropped 0 bases and J dropped 9 bases, with 15 bases sitting between them.

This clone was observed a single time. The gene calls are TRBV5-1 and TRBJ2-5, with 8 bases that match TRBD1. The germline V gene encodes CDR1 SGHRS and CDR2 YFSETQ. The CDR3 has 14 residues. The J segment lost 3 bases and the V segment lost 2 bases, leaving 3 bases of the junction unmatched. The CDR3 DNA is TGCGCCAGCAGCTTCGGACAGGGTGAAGAGACCCAGTACTTC. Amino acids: CASSFGQGEETQYF.

The CDR3 DNA reads as TGTGCCAGCAGCCAAGGTTTGCGGGAGGCAAACATTCAGTACTTC. Translating gives CASSQGLREANIQYF. The genes are TRBV3-1 (or the pseudogene TRBV3-2) and TRBJ2-4; 8 nucleotides line up with TRBD2. The CDR3 length is 15 residues. V lost 1 base to trimming and J lost 6 bases; unmatched junction nucleotides: 5. Looked up from germline, CDR1 is LGHDT and CDR2 is YNNKEL (reference sequence).

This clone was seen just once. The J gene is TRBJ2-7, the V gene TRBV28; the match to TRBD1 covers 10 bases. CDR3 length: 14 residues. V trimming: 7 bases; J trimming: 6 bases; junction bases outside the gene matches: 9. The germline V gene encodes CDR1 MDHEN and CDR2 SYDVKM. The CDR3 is CASNTGTGVREQYF. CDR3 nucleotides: TGTGCCAGCAATACCGGGACAGGGGTCCGCGAGCAGTACTTC. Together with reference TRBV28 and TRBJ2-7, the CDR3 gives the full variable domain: DVKVTQSSRYLVKRTGEKVFLECVQDMDHENMFWYRQDPGLGLRLIYFSYDVKMKEKGDIPEGYSVSREKKERFSLILESASTNQTSMYLCASNTGTGVREQYFGPGTRLTVT.

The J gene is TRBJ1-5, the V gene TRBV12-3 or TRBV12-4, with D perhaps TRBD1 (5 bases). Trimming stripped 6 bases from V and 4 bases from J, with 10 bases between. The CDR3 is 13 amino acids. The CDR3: CASRQGANQPQHF. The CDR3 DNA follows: TGTGCCAGCAGGCAGGGTGCGAATCAGCCCCAGCATTTT.

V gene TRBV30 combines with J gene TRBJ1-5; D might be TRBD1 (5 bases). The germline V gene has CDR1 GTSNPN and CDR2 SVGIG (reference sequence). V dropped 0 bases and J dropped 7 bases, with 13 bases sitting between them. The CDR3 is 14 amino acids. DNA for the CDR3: TGTGCCTGGAGTGTAGGGGCGGGGCACCAGCCCCAGCATTTT. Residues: CAWSVGAGHQPQHF. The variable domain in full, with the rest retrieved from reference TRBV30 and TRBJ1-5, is SQTIHQWPATLVQPVGSPLSLECTVEGTSNPNLYWYRQAAGRGLQLLFYSVGIGQISSEVPQNLSASRPQDRQFILSSKKLLLSDSGFYLCAWSVGAGHQPQHFGDGTRLSIL.

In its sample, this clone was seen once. The CDR3 region is CASSLVGGPGGLEQFF. CDR3 DNA sequence: TGTGCCAGCAGCTTAGTGGGGGGGCCAGGGGGCCTTGAGCAGTTCTTC. The chain has TRBV7-8 and TRBJ2-1, with D possibly TRBD1 on 8 matching bases. Germline values: CDR1 SGHVS, CDR2 FQNEAQ. The germline V and J ends were trimmed by 1 base and 9 bases, with 19 bases remaining between them. This CDR3 has 16 residues.

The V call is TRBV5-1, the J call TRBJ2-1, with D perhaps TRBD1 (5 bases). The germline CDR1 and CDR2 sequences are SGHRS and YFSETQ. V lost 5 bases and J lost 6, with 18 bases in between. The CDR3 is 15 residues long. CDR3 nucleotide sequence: TGCGCCAGCAGTTGGAACTATCAAAGGGGCAATGAGCAGTTCTTC. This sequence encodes CASSWNYQRGNEQFF.

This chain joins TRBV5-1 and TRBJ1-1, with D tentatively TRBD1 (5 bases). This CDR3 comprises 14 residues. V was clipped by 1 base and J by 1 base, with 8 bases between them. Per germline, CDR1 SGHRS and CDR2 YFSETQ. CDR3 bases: TGCGCCAGCAGCTTGTTCGGACAGAACACTGAAGCTTTCTTT. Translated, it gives CASSLFGQNTEAFF.

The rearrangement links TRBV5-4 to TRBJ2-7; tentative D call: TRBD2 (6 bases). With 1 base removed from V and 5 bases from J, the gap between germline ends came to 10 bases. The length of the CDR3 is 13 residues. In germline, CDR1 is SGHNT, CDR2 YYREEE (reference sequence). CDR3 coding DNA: TGTGCCAGCAGCTTGTCCGGGAGCCACGAGCAGTACTTC. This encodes CASSLSGSHEQYF.

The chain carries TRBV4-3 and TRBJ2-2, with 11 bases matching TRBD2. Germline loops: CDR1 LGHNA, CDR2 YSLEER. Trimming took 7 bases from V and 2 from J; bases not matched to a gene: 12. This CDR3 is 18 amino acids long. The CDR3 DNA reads TGCGCCAGCACCGCTATATTAGCGGGAGGGCCTAACACCGGGGAGCTGTTTTTT. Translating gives CASTAILAGGPNTGELFF.

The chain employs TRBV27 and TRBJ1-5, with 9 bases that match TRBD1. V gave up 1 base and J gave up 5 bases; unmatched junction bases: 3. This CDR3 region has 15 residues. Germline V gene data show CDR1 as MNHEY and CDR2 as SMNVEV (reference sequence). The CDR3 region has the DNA TGTGCCAGCAGTTTATTGGGGACAGGGCATCAGCCCCAGCATTTT. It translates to CASSLLGTGHQPQHF.

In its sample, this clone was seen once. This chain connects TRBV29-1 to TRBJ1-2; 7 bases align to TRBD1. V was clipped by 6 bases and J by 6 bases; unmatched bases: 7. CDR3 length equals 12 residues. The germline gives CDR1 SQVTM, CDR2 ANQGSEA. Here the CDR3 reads CSVQQGKHGYTF. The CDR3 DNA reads TGCAGCGTCCAACAGGGGAAGCATGGCTACACCTTC.

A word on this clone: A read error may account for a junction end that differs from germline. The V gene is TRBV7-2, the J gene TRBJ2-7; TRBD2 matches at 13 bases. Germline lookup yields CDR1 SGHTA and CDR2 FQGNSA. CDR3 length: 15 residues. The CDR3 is CASSLGTSGIYEQYF. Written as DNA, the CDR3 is TGTGCCAGCAGTTTAGGGACTAGCGGGATCTACGAGCAGTACTTC.

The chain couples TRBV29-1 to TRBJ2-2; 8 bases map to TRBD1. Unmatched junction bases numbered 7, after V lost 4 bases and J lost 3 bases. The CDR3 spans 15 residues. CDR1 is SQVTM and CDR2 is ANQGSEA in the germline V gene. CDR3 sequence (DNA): TGCAGCGTTGTAACAGGGGGGTTTGACACCGGGGAGCTGTTTTTT. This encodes CSVVTGGFDTGELFF.

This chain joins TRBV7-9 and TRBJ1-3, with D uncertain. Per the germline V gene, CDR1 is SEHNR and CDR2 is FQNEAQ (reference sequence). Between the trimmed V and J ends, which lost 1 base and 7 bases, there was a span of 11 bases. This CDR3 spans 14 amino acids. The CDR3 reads CASSLVSVQNTIYF. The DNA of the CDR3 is TGTGCCAGCAGCTTAGTTTCCGTACAGAACACCATATATTTT.

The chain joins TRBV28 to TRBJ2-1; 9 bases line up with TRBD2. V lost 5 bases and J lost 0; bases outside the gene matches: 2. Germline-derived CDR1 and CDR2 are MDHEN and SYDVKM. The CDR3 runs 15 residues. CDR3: CASSDSGSSYNEQFF. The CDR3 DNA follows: TGTGCCAGCAGTGATAGCGGGAGCTCCTACAATGAGCAGTTCTTC.